This T cell receptor (beta chain) was sequenced in a study of blood T cell repertoires in COVID-19. Germline-derived CDR1 and CDR2 are SNHLY and FYNNEI. The V segment lost 5 bases and the J segment 1 base; nucleotides outside the gene matches: 9. The CDR3 spans 17 residues. Produced via immunoSEQ multiplex PCR; TCRdb's table is partial and in-frame only. The repertoire holds fewer than 300,000 clones, with around 85% as singletons. The V and J genes are TRBV2 and TRBJ2-3; 10 bases align to TRBD2. Material: peripheral blood. The receptor was isolated from a woman aged 25 to 39 with COVID-19, enrolled during active disease. The CDR3 loop is CASSIARSGGGTDTQYF. Written as DNA, the CDR3 is TGTGCCAGCAGTATCGCCCGCAGCGGGGGGGGCACAGATACGCAGTATTTT.